Described below is a single T cell receptor beta chain sequence and its context. These data belong to a study of control samples from healthy donors and cancer patients. The CDR3 runs 13 residues. Trimming shortened V by 4 bases and J by 2 bases, and 8 bases separated the two germline ends. Germline CDR1 is LNHNV and CDR2 is YYDKDF (reference sequence). This table comes from immunoSEQ multiplex PCR, and its TCRdb copy is limited to in-frame clones, with some not included. Of about 170,000 clones in the sample, about 90% are singletons; the top ten hold around 13%. The chain links TRBV15 to TRBJ1-1; D not certain. What was sequenced was blood. The sequence came from a man in his thirties or forties in good health. CDR3 amino acids: CATSKGGNTEAFF. For the CDR3, the DNA is TGTGCCACCAGCAAGGGAGGAAACACTGAAGCTTTCTTT.